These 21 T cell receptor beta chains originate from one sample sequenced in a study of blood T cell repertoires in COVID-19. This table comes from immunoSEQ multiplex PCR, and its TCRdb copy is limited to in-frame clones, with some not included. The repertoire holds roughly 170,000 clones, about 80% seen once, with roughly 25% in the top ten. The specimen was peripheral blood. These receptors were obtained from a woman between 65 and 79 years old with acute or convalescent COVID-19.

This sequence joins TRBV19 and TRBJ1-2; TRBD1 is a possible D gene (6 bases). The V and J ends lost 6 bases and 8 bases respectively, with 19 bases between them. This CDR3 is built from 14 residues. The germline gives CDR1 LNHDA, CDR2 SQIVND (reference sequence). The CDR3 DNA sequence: TGTGCCAGTAGCATCCGGGACACAAACGGGGGCTACACCTTC. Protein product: CASSIRDTNGGYTF. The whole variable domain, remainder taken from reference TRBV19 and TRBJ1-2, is DGGITQSPKYLFRKEGQNVTLSCEQNLNHDAMYWYRQDPGQGLRLIYYSQIVNDFQKGDIAEGYSVSREKKESFPLTVTSAQKNPTAFYLCASSIRDTNGGYTFGSGTRLTVV.

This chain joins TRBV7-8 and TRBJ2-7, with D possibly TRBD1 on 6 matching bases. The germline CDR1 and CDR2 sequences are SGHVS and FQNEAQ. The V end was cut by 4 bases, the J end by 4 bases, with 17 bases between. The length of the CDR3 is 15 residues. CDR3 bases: TGTGCCAGCAGCTCCCGAGATCCGGGGACATACGAGCAGTACTTC. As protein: CASSSRDPGTYEQYF.

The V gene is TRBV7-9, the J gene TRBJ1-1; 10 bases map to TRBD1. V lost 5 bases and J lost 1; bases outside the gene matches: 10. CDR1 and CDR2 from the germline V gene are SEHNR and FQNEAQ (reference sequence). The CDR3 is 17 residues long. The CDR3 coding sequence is TGTGCCAGCAGCCTAAGTCCGGGACAGGGGAAGAACACTGAAGCTTTCTTT. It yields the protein CASSLSPGQGKNTEAFF.

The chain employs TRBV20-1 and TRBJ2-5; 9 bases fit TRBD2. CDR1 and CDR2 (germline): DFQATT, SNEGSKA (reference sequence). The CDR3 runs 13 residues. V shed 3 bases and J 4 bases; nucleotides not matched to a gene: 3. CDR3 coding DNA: TGCAGTGCTAGTTTACTAGCGGGAGAGACCCAGTACTTC. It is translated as CSASLLAGETQYF.

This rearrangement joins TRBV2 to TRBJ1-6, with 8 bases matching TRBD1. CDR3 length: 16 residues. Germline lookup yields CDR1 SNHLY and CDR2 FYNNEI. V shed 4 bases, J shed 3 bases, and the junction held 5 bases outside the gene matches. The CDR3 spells CASSGPRGLYNSPLHF. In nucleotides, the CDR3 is TGTGCCAGCAGTGGACCCAGGGGGCTCTATAATTCACCCCTCCACTTT.

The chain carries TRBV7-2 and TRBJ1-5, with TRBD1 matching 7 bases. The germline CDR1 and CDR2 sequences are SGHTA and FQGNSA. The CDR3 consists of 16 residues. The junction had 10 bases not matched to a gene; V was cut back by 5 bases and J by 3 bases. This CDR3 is CASSLQGTAYNQPQHF. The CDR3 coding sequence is TGTGCCAGCAGCCTACAGGGGACGGCTTACAATCAGCCCCAGCATTTT.

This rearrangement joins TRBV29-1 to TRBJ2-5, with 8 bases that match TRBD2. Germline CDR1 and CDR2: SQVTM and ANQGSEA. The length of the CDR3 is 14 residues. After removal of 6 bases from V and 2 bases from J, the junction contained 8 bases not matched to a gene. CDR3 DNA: TGCAGCGTCTTAGCGGGGCCCTATCAAGAGACCCAGTACTTC. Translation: CSVLAGPYQETQYF.

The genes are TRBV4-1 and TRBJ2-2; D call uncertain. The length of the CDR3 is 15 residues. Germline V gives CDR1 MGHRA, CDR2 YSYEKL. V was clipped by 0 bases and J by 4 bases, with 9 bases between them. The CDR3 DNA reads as TGCGCCAGCAGCCAAGAAGAAGGAGTCACCGGGGAGCTGTTTTTT. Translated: CASSQEEGVTGELFF.

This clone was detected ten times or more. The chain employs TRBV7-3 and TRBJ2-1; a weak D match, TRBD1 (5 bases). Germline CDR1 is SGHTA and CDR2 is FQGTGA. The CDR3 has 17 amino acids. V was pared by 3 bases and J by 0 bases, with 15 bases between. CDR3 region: CASSFQGSRGSYNEQFF. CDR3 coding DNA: TGTGCCAGCAGCTTCCAGGGATCACGTGGCTCCTACAATGAGCAGTTCTTC.

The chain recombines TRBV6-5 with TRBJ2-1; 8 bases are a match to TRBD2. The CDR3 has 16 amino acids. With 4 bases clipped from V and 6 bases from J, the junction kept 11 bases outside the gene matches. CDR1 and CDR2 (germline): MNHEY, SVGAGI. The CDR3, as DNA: TGTGCCAGCAGTTCCATTCCTAGCGGGCGCGCCAATGAGCAGTTCTTC. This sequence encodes CASSSIPSGRANEQFF.

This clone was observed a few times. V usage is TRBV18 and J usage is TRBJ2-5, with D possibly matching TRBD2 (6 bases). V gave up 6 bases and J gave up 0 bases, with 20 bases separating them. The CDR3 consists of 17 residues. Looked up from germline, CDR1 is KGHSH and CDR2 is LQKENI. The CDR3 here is CASSPGGADNNQETQYF. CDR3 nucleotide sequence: TGTGCCAGCTCCCCAGGCGGGGCGGATAATAACCAAGAGACCCAGTACTTC. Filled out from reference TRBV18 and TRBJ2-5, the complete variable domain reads NAGVMQNPRHLVRRRGQEARLRCSPMKGHSHVYWYRQLPEEGLKFMVYLQKENIIDESGMPKERFSAEFPKEGPSILRIQQVVRGDSAAYFCASSPGGADNNQETQYFGPGTRLLVL.

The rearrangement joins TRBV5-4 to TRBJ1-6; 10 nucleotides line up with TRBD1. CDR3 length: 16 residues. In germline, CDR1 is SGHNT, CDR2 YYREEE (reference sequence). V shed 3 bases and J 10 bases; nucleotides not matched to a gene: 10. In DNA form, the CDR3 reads TGTGCCAGCAGCTCCAACCGAGGACAGGGGGACTCACCCCTCCACTTT. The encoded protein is CASSSNRGQGDSPLHF.

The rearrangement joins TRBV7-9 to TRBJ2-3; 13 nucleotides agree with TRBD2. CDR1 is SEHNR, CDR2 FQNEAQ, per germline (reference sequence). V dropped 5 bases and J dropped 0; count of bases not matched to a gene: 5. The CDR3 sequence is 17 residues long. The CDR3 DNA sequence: TGTGCCAGCAGCGGGGGACTAGCGGGGACTAGCACAGATACGCAGTATTTT. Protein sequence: CASSGGLAGTSTDTQYF.

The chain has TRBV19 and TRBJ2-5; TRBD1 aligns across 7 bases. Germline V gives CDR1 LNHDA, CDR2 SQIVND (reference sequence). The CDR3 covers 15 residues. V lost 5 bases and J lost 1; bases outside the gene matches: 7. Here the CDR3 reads CASSRDSRFQETQYF. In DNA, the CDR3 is TGTGCCAGTAGTCGGGACAGTCGATTCCAAGAGACCCAGTACTTC.

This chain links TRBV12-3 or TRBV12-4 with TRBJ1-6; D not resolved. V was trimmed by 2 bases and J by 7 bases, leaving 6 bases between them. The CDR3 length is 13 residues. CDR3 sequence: CASSLKRNSPLHF. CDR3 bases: TGTGCCAGCAGTTTAAAGAGGAATTCACCCCTCCACTTT.

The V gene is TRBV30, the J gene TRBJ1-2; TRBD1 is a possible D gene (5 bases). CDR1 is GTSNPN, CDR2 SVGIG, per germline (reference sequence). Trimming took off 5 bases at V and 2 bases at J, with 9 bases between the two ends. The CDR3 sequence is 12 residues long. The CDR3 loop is CAWGRGNYGYTF. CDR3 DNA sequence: TGTGCCTGGGGGCGGGGGAACTATGGCTACACCTTC.

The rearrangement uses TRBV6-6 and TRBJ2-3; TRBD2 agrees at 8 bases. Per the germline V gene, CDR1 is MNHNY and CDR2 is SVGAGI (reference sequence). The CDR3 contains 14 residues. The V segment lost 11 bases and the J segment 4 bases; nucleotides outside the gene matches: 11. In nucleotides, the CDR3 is TGTGCCGGTGCAGCGGGAGAGTTGGCAGATACGCAGTATTTT. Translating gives CAGAAGELADTQYF.

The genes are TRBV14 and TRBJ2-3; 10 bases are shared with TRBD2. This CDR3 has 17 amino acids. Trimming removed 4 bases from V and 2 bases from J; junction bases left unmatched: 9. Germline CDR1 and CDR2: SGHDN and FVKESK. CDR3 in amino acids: CASSPRRTSGLTDTQYF. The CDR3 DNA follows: TGTGCCAGCAGCCCTCGACGGACTAGCGGACTCACAGATACGCAGTATTTT.

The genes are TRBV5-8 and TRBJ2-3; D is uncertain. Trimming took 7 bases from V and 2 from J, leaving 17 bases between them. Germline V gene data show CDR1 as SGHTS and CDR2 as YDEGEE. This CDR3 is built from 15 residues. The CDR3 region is CASFKRFSDTDTQYF. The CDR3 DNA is TGTGCCAGCTTTAAACGGTTCTCCGACACAGATACGCAGTATTTT.

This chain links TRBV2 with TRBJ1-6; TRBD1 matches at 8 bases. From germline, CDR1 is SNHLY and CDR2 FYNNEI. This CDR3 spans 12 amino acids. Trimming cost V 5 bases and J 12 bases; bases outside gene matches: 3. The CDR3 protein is CASSYTGGPLHF. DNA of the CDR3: TGTGCCAGCAGTTATACAGGGGGACCCCTCCACTTT.

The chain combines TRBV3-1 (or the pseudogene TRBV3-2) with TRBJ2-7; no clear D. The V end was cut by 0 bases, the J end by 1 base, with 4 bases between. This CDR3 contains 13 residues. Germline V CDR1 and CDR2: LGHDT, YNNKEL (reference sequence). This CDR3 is CASSQERSYEQYF. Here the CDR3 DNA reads TGTGCCAGCAGCCAAGAACGGTCCTACGAGCAGTACTTC.